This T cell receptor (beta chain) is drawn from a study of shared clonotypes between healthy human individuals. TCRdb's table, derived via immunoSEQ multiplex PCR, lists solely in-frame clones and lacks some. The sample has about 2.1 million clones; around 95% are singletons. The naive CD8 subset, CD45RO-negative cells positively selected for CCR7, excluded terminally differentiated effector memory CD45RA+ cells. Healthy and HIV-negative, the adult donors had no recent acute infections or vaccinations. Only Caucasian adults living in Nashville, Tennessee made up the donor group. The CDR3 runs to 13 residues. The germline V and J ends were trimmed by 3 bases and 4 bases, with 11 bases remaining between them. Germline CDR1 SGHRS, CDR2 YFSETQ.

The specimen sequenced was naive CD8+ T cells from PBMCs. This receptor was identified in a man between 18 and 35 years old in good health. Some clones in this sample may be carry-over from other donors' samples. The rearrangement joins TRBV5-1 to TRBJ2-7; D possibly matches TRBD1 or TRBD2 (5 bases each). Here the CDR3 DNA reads TGCGCCAGCAGCTGGGGGTCTAGATACGAGCAGTACTTC. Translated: CASSWGSRYEQYF.